This T cell receptor beta chain was profiled in a study of T cells after yellow fever vaccination. Overall study: Fractions containing few cells were prepared with SMART-Seq v4 Ultra Low Input.

The table lists this clonotype with a few counts. From the 5' RACE reads, TCRdb called clonotypes with MiXCR, one entry per CDR3 protein. There are approximately 550,000 distinct CDR3 sequences in the sample; 19% occur only once, and roughly 13% lies in the top ten. Trimming stripped 1 base from V and 14 bases from J, with 12 bases between. This CDR3 is 12 amino acids long. From germline, CDR1 is SGHTA and CDR2 FQGNSA. The source was PBMCs, collected 15 days after the yellow fever booster vaccination. The chain combines TRBV7-2 with TRBJ2-1; D possibly corresponds to TRBD2 (6 bases). The TCR originated in a man aged 25-45 years who received the YFV17D yellow fever vaccine. This chain's CDR3 is CASSLDREKEFF. CDR3 DNA: TGTGCCAGCAGCTTAGACCGGGAGAAGGAGTTCTTC.